This T cell receptor beta chain was captured by sequencing in a study of shared T cell receptors in the human thymus. With V trimmed by 5 bases and J by 6 bases, 8 bases remained unmatched. The germline CDR1 and CDR2 sequences are LNHDA and SQIVND (reference sequence). There are 15 residues in the CDR3. Sequenced by immunoSEQ multiplex PCR; TCRdb stores in-frame clones only, minus some. Of 720,000 or so clones listed, 80% to 90% are singletons. This sample was shared with a second study, whose subject was human thymus T cells. Per that paper: Thymus specimens were resections from corrective heart surgery. Related research examined unrelated individuals and reported that their thymic repertoires overlapped highly.

The rearrangement joins TRBV19 to TRBJ1-5, with TRBD1 identical over 9 bases. The sequenced material came from thymocytes. The sequence was collected from a girl under three years old with a congenital heart defect. CDR3 region: CASSRGQGDGQPQHF. CDR3 DNA: TGTGCCAGTAGTCGGGGACAGGGTGACGGTCAGCCCCAGCATTTT.